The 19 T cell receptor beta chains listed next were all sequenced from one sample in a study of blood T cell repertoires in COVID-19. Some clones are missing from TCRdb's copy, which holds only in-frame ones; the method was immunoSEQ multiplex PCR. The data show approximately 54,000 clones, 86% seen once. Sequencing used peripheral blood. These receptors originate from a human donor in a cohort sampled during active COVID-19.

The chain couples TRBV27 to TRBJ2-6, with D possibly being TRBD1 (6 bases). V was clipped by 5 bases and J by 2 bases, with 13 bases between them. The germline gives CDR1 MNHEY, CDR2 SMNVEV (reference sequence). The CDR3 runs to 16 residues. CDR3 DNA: TGTGCCAGCAGTAGAATAGGGGGAGCTGGGGCCAACGTCCTGACTTTC. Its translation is CASSRIGGAGANVLTF.

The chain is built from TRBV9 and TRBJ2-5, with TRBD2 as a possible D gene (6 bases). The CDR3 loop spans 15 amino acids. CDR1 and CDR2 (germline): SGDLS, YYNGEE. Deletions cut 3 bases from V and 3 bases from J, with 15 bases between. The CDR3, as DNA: TGTGCCAGCAGCGGTGCGGGACTGCTTGAAGAGACCCAGTACTTC. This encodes CASSGAGLLEETQYF.

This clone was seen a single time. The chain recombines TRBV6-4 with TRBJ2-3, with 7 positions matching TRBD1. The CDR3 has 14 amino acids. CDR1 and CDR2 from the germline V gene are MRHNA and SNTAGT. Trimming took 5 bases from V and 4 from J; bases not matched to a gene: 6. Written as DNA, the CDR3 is TGTGCCAGCAGTACAGGGACAGAGGCAGATACGCAGTATTTT. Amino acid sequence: CASSTGTEADTQYF.

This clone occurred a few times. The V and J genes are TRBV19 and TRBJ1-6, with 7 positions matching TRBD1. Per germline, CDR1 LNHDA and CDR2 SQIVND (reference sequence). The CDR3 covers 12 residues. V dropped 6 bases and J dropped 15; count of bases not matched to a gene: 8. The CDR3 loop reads CASSSDRVVLHF. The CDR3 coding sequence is TGTGCCAGTAGCTCCGACAGGGTCGTCCTCCACTTT.

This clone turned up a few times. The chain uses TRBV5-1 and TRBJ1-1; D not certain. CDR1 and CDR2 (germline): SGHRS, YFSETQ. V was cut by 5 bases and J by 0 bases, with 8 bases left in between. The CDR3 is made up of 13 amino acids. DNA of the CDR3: TGCGCCAGCAGTTCTGGCATGAACACTGAAGCTTTCTTT. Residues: CASSSGMNTEAFF.

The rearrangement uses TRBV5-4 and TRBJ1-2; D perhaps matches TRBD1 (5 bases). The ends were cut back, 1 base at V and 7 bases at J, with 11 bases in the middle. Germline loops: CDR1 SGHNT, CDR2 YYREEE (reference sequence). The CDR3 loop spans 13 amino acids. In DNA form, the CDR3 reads TGTGCCAGCAGCTTGATAGGGGCGACTGGCTACACCTTC. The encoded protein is CASSLIGATGYTF.

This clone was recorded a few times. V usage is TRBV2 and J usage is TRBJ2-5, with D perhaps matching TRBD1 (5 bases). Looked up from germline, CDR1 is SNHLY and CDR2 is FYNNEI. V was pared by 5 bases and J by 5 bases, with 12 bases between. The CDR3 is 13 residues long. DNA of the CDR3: TGTGCCAGCAGTACAGGAGACCCGGAGACCCAGTACTTC. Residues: CASSTGDPETQYF.

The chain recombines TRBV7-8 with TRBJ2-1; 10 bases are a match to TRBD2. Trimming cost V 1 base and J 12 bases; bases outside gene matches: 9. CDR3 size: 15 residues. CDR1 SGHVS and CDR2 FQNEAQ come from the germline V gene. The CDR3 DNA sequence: TGTGCCAGCAGCTTAGTAGAAGCGGGGGGGCCCGGGCAGTTCTTC. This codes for CASSLVEAGGPGQFF.

The CDR3 region is CASTPAADLGGYTF. The DNA of the CDR3 is TGTGCCAGCACACCGGCGGCGGATCTTGGGGGCTACACCTTC. The chain joins TRBV6-6 to TRBJ1-2; D is uncertain. The germline V gene encodes CDR1 MNHNY and CDR2 SVGAGI (reference sequence). V shed 7 bases and J shed 8 bases, with 20 bases lying between them. CDR3 length equals 14 residues.

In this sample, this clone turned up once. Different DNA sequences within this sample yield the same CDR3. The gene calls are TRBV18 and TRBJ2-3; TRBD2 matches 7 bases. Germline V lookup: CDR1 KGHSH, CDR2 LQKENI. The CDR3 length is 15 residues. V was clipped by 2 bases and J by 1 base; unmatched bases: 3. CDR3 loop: CASSPLAGGTDTQYF. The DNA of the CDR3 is TGTGCCAGCTCACCATTGGCGGGGGGCACAGATACGCAGTATTTT. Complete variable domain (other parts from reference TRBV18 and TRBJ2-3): NAGVMQNPRHLVRRRGQEARLRCSPMKGHSHVYWYRQLPEEGLKFMVYLQKENIIDESGMPKERFSAEFPKEGPSILRIQQVVRGDSAAYFCASSPLAGGTDTQYFGPGTRLTVL.

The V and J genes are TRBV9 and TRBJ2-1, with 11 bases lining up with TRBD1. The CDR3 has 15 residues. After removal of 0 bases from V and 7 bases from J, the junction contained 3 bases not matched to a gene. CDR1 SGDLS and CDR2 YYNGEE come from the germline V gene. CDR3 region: CASSVEGQGANEQFF. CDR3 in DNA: TGTGCCAGCAGCGTAGAAGGACAGGGGGCGAATGAGCAGTTCTTC.

CDR3 residues: CASSWTSGGQETQYF. In DNA form, the CDR3 reads TGTGCCAGCAGTTGGACTAGCGGGGGCCAAGAGACCCAGTACTTC. V is TRBV5-5 and J is TRBJ2-5; TRBD2 matches at 13 bases. Losses at the gene ends were 5 bases for V and 1 base for J; bases not matched to a gene: 2. Germline values: CDR1 SGHKS, CDR2 YYEKEE (reference sequence). The CDR3 has 15 amino acids.

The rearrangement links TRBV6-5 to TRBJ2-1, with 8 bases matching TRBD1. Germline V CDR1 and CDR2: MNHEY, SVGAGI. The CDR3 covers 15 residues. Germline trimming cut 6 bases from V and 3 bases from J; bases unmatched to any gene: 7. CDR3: CASSPRGLIYNEQFF. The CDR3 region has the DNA TGTGCCAGCAGCCCCAGGGGGCTTATCTACAATGAGCAGTTCTTC.

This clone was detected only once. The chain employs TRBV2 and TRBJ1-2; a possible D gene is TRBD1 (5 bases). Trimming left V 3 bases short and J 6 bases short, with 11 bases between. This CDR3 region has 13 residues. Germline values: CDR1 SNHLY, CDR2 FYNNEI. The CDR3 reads CASSEGGLHGYTF. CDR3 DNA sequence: TGTGCCAGCAGTGAGGGGGGTTTACATGGCTACACCTTC.

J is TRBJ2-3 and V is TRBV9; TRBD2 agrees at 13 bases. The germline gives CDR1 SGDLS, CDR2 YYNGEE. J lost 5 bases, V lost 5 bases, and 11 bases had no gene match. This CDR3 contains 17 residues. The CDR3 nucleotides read TGTGCCAGCAGTAGGCGGACTAGCGGGAGTTGGAGAGATACGCAGTATTTT. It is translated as CASSRRTSGSWRDTQYF.

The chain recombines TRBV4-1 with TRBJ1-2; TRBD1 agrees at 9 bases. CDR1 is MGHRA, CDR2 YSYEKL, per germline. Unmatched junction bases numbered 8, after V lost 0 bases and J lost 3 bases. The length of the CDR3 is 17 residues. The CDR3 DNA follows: TGCGCCAGCAGCCAAGACCAACCGGGACAGGGTCACTATGGCTACACCTTC. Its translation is CASSQDQPGQGHYGYTF.

Here the CDR3 reads CASSSDSGRATGELFF. In DNA form, the CDR3 reads TGTGCCAGCAGTTCGGATAGCGGGAGGGCCACCGGGGAGCTGTTTTTT. The V gene is TRBV7-9, the J gene TRBJ2-2; 11 bases are a match to TRBD2. V dropped 6 bases and J dropped 4; count of bases not matched to a gene: 7. The CDR3 length is 16 residues. Germline assignment: CDR1 SEHNR and CDR2 FQNEAQ (reference sequence).

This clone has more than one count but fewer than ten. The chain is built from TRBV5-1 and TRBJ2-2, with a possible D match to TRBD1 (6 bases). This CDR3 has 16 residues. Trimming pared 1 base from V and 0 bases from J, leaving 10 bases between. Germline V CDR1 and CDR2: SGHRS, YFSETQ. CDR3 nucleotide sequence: TGCGCCAGCAGCTTGTGGGGGCCCGCGAACACCGGGGAGCTGTTTTTT. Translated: CASSLWGPANTGELFF.

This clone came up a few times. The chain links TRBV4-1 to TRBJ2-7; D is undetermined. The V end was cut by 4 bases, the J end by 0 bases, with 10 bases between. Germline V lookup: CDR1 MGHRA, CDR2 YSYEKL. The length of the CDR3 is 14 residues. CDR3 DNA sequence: TGCGCCAGCAGCCCAAAAGAGAGCTCCTACGAGCAGTACTTC. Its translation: CASSPKESSYEQYF.